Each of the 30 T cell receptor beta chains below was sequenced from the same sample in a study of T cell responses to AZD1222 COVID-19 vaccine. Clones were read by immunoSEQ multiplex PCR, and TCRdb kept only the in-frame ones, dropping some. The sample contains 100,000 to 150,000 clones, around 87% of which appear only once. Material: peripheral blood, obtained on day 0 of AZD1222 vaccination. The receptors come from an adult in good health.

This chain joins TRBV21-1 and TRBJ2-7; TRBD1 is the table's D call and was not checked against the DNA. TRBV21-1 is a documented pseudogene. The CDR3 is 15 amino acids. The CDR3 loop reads CASSKVDRGLDEQYF. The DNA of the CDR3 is TGTGCCAGCAGCAAAGTAGACAGGGGGCTCGACGAGCAGTACTTC.

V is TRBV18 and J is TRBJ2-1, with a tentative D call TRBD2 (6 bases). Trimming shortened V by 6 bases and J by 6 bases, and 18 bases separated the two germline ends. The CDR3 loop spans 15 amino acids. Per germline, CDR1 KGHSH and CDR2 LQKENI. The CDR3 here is CASSGGDPRGNEQFF. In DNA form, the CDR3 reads TGTGCCAGCTCCGGGGGAGACCCCCGAGGCAATGAGCAGTTCTTC.

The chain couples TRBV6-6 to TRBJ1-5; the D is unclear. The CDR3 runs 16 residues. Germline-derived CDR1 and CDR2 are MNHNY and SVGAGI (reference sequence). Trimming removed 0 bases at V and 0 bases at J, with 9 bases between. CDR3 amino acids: CASSYSITGSNQPQHF. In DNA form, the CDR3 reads TGTGCCAGCAGTTACTCGATTACGGGTAGCAATCAGCCCCAGCATTTT.

The CDR3: CAWSTGANEKLFF. CDR3 sequence (DNA): TGTGCCTGGAGTACGGGAGCCAATGAAAAACTGTTTTTT. This sequence joins TRBV30 and TRBJ1-4; no reliable D call. Trimming took off 2 bases at V and 5 bases at J, with 9 bases between the two ends. Germline V lookup: CDR1 GTSNPN, CDR2 SVGIG (reference sequence). The CDR3 length is 13 residues.

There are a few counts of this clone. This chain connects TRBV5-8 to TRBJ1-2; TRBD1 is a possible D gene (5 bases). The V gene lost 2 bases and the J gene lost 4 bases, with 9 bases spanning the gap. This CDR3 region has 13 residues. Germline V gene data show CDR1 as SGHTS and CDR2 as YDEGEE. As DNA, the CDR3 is TGTGCCAGCAGCTTCGGGGGTTCCTATGGCTACACCTTC. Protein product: CASSFGGSYGYTF.

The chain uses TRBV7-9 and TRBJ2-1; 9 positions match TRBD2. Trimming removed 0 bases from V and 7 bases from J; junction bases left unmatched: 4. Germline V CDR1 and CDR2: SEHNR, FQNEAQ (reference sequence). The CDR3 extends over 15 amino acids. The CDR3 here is CASSLAQGLANEQFF. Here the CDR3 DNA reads TGTGCCAGCAGCTTAGCGCAGGGACTAGCAAATGAGCAGTTCTTC.

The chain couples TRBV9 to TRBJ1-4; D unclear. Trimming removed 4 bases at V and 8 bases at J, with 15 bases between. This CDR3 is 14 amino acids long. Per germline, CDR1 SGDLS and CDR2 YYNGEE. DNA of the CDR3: TGTGCCAGCAGCTCCCTCCGGGGAGGAGAAAAACTGTTTTTT. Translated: CASSSLRGGEKLFF.

CDR3: CASSVGVTSGGLSYNEQFF. The CDR3 nucleotides read TGTGCCAGCAGCGTAGGAGTGACTAGCGGGGGCCTCTCCTACAATGAGCAGTTCTTC. The chain links TRBV9 to TRBJ2-1; 12 bases fit TRBD2. CDR1 SGDLS and CDR2 YYNGEE come from the germline V gene. With 0 bases clipped from V and 0 bases from J, the junction kept 7 bases outside the gene matches. The CDR3 runs to 19 residues.

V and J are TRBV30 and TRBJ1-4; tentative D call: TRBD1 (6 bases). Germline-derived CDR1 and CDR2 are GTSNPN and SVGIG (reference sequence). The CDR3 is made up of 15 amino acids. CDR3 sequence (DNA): TGTGCTTACCCCCGGAGGGGGGCAACTAATGAAAAACTGTTTTTT. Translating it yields CAYPRRGATNEKLFF.

The CDR3 DNA follows: TGTGCCAGCAGCTTAATCGGGACTAGCGGGAGAAATGAGCAGTTCTTC. It translates to CASSLIGTSGRNEQFF. The chain couples TRBV7-3 to TRBJ2-1, with 14 bases identical to TRBD2. The trim removed 1 base at V and 7 bases at J, leaving 3 bases unmatched. CDR1 is SGHTA and CDR2 is FQGTGA in the germline V gene. The length of the CDR3 is 16 residues.

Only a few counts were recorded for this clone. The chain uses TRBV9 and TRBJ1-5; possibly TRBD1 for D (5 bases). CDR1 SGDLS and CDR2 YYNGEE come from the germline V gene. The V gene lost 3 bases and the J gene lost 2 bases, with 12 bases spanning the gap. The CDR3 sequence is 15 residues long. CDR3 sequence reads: CASSADGGGNQPQHF. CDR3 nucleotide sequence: TGTGCCAGCAGCGCCGACGGGGGAGGCAATCAGCCCCAGCATTTT.

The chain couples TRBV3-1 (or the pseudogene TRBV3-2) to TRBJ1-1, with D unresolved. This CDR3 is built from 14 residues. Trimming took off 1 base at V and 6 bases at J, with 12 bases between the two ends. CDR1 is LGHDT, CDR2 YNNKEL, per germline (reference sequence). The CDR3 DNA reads TGTGCCAGCAGCCAAGTGGGCGGCCTCCCTGAAGCTTTCTTT. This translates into CASSQVGGLPEAFF.

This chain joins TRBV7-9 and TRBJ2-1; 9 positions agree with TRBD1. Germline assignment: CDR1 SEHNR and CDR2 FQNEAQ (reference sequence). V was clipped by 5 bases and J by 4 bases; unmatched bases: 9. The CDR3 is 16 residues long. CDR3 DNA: TGTGCCAGCAGCGGCTCTCGGGACAGGGTGTACAATGAGCAGTTCTTC. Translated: CASSGSRDRVYNEQFF.

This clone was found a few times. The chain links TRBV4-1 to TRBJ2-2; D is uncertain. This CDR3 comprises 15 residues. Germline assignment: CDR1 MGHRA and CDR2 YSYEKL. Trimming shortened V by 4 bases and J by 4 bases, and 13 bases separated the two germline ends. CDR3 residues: CASSPVGSATGELFF. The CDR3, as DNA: TGCGCCAGCAGCCCCGTCGGGTCGGCCACCGGGGAGCTGTTTTTT.

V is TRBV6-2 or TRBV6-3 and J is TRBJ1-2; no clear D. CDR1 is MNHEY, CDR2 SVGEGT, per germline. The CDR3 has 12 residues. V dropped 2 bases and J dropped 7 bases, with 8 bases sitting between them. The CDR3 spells CASSYASRGYTF. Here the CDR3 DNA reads TGTGCCAGCAGTTACGCCAGCCGTGGCTACACCTTC.

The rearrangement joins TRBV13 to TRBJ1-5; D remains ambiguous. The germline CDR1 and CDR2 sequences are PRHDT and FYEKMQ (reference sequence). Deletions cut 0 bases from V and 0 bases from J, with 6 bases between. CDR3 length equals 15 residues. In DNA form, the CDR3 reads TGTGCCAGCAGCTTAGGGGCGGGTAGCAATCAGCCCCAGCATTTT. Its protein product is CASSLGAGSNQPQHF. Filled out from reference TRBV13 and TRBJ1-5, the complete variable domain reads AAGVIQSPRHLIKEKRETATLKCYPIPRHDTVYWYQQGPGQDPQFLISFYEKMQSDKGSIPDRFSAQQFSDYHSELNMSSLELGDSALYFCASSLGAGSNQPQHFGDGTRLSIL.

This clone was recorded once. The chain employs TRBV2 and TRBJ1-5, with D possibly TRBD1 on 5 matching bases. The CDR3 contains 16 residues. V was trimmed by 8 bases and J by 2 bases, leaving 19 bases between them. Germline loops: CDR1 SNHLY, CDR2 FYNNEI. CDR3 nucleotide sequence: TGTGCCAGCGTCCCAGGACAAGCACCTGGCAATCAGCCCCAGCATTTT. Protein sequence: CASVPGQAPGNQPQHF.

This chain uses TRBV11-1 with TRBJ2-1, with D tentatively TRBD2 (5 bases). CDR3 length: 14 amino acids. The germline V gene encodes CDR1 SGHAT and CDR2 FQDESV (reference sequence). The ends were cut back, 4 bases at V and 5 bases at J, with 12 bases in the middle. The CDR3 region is CASSSRLAHNEQFF. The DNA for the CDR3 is TGTGCCAGCAGCTCCCGGCTAGCCCACAATGAGCAGTTCTTC.

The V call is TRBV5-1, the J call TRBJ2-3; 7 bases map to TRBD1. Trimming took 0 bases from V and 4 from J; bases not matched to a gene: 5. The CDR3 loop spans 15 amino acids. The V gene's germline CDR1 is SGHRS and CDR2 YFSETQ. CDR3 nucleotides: TGCGCCAGCAGCTTGGGGGTCCAGGGGGCAGATACGCAGTATTTT. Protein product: CASSLGVQGADTQYF.

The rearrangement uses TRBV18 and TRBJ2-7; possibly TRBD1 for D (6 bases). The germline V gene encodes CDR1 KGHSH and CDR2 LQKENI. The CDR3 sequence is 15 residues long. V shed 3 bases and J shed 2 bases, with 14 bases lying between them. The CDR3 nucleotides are TGTGCCAGCTCACCGACGACGGGACAACCCTACGAGCAGTACTTC. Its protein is CASSPTTGQPYEQYF.

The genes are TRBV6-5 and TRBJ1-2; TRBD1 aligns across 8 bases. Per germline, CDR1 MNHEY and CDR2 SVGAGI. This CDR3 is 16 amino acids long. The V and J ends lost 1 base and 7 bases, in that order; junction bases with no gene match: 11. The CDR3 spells CASSYLTGASVVGYTF. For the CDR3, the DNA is TGTGCCAGCAGTTACTTGACAGGGGCCTCTGTAGTTGGCTACACCTTC.

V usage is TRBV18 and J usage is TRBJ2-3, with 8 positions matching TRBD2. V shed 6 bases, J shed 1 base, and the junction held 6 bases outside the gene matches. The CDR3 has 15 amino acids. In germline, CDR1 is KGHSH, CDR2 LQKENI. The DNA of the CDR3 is TGTGCCAGCTCCCTCGGACTAGCCGGCACAGATACGCAGTATTTT. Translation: CASSLGLAGTDTQYF.

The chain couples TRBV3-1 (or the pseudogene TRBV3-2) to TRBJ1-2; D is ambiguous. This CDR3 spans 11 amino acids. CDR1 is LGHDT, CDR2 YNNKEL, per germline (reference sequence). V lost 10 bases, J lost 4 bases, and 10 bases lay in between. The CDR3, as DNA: TGTGCCACCTCGGAAGGCTATGGCTACACCTTC. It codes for CATSEGYGYTF.

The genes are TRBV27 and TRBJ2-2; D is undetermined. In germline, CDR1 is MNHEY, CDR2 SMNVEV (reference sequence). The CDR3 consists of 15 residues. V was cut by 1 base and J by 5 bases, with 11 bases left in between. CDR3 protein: CASSLWAMRTGELFF. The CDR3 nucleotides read TGTGCCAGCAGTTTATGGGCTATGAGAACCGGGGAGCTGTTTTTT.

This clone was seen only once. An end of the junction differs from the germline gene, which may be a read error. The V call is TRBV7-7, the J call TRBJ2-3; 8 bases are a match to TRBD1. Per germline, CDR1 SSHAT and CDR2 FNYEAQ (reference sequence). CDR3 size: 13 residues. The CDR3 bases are TGTGCTAGCAGCCAAAACAGGGGGGATACGCAGTATTTT. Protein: CASSQNRGDTQYF.

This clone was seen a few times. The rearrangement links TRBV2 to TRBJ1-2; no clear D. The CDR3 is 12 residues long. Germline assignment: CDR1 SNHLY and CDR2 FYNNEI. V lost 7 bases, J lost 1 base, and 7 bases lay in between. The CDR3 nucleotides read TGTGCCAGCAAGGGAGATAACTATGGCTACACCTTC. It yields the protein CASKGDNYGYTF.

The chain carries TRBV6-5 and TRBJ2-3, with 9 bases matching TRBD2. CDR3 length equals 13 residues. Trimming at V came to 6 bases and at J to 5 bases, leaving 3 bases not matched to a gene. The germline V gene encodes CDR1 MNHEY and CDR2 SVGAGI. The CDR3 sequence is CASRGLAQDTQYF. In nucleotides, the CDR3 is TGTGCCAGCAGGGGACTAGCTCAAGATACGCAGTATTTT.

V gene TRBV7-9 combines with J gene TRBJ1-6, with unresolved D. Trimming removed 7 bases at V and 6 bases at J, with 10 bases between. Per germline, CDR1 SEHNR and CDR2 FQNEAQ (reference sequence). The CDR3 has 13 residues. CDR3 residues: CASNKVSNSPLHF. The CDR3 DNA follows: TGTGCCAGCAATAAGGTCTCTAATTCACCCCTCCACTTT.

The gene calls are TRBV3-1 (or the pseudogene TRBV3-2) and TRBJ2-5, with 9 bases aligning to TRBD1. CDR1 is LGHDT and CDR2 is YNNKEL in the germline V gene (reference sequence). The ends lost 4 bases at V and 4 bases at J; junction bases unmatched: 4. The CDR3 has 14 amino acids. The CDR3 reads CASSRTGGLETQYF. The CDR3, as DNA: TGTGCCAGCAGCCGAACAGGGGGCTTAGAGACCCAGTACTTC.

The CDR3 region is CASKYMTPSNEQFF. CDR3 nucleotides: TGTGCCAGCAAGTATATGACTCCCTCCAATGAGCAGTTCTTC. The V gene is TRBV6-5, the J gene TRBJ2-1; D unclear. Trimming took 7 bases from V and 6 from J, leaving 16 bases between them. The CDR3 is made up of 14 amino acids. Germline CDR1 and CDR2: MNHEY and SVGAGI.